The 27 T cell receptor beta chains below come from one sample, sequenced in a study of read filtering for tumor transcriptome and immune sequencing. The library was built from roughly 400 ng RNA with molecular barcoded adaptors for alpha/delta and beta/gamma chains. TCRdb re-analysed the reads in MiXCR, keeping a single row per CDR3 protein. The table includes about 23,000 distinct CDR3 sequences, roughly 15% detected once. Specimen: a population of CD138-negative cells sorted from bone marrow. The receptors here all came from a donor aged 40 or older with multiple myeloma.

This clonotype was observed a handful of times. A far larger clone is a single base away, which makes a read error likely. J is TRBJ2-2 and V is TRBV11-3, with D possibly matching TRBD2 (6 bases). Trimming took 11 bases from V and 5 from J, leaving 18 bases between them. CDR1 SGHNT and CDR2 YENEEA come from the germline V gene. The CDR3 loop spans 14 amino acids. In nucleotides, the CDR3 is TGTGCCGGTATGACGGGAGCATCGACCGGGGAGCTGTTTTTT. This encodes CAGMTGASTGELFF.

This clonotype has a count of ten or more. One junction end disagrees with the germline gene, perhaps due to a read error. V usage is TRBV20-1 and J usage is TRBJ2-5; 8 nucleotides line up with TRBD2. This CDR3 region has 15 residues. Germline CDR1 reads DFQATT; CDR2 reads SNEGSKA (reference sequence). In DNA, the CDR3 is TGCAGAGCTAGAGATCGAATAGCGGGGCAAGAGACCCAGTACTTC. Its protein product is CRARDRIAGQETQYF.

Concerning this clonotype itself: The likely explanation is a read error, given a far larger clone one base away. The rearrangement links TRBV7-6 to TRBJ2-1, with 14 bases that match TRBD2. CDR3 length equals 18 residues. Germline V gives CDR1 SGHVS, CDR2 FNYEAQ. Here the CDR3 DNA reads TGTGCCAGCAGCGCCACCGGGACTAGCGGGAGTTCCTACAATGAGCGGTTCTTC. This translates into CASSATGTSGSSYNERFF. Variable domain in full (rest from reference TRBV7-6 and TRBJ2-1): GAGVSQSPRYKVTKRGQDVALRCDPISGHVSLYWYRQALGQGPEFLTYFNYEAQQDKSGLPNDRFSAERPEGSISTLTIQRTEQRDSAMYRCASSATGTSGSSYNERFFGPGTRLTVL.

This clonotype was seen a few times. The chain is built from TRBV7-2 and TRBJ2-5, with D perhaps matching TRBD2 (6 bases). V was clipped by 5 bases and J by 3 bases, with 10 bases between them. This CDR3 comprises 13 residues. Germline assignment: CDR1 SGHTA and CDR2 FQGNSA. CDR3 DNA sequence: TGTGCCAGCAGCGCCCGGAGGGAAGAGACCCAGTACTTC. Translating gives CASSARREETQYF.

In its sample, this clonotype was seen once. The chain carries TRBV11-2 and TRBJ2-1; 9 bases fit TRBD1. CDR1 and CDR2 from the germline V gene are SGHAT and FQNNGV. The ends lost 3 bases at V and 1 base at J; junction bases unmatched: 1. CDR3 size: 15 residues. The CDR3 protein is CASSLGTGSYNEQFF. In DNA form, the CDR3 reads TGTGCCAGCAGCTTGGGGACAGGGTCCTACAATGAGCAGTTCTTC.

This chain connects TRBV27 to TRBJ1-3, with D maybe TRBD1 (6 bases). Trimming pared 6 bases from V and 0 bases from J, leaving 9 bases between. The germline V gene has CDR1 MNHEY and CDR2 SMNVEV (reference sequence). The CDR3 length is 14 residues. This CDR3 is CASSRTDSGNTIYF. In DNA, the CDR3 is TGTGCCAGCAGCCGGACAGACTCTGGAAACACCATATATTTT.

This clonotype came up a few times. The CDR3: CASSADGASTEAFF. DNA of the CDR3: TGTGCCAGCTCAGCCGACGGGGCCAGCACTGAAGCTTTCTTT. This chain links TRBV18 with TRBJ1-1, with D perhaps TRBD1 (5 bases). This CDR3 has 14 amino acids. V was trimmed by 5 bases and J by 4 bases, leaving 14 bases between them. Germline V gene lookup returns CDR1 KGHSH and CDR2 LQKENI.

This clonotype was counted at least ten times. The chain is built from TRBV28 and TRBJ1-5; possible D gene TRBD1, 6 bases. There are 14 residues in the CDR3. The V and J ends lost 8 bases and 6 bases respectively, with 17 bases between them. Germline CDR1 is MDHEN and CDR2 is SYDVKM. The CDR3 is CASGGSGARQPQHF. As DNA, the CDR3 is TGTGCCAGCGGCGGATCGGGGGCTCGTCAGCCCCAGCATTTT.

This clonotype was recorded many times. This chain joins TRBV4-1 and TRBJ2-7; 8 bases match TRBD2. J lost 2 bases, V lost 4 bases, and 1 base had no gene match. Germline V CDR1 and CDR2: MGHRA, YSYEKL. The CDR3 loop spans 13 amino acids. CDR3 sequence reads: CASSLAGTYEQYF. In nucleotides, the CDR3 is TGCGCCAGCAGCCTAGCGGGAACCTACGAGCAGTACTTC.

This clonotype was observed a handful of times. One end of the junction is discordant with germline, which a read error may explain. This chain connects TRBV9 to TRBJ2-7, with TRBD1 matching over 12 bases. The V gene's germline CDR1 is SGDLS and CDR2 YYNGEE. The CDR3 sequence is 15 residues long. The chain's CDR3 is CASGVEGQGAHEQYF. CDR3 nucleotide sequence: TGTGCCAGCGGCGTAGAGGGACAGGGGGCCCACGAGCAGTACTTC. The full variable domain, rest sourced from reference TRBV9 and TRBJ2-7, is DSGVTQTPKHLITATGQRVTLRCSPRSGDLSVYWYQQSLDQGLQFLIQYYNGEERAKGNILERFSAQQFPDLHSELNLSSLELGDSALYFCASGVEGQGAHEQYFGPGTRLTVT.

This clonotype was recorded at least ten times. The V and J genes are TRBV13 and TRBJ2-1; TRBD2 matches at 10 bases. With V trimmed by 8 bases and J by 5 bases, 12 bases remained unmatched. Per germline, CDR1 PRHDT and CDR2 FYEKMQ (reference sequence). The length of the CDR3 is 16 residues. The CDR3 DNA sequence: TGTGCCAGCCGCCATATGGGACTAGCGAATAACAATGAGCAGTTCTTC. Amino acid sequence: CASRHMGLANNNEQFF.

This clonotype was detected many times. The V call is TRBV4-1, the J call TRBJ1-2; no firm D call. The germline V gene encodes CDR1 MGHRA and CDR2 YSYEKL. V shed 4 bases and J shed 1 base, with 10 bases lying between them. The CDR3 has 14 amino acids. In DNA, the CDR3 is TGCGCCAGCAGCCTAGTATACGTTAACTATGGCTACACCTTC. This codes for CASSLVYVNYGYTF.

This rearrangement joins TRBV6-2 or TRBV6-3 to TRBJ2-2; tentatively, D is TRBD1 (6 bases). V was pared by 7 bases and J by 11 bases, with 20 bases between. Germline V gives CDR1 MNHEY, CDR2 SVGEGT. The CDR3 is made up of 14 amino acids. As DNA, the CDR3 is TGTGCCAGCAATGAACAGGGACACCGGATAGAGCTGTTTTTT. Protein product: CASNEQGHRIELFF.

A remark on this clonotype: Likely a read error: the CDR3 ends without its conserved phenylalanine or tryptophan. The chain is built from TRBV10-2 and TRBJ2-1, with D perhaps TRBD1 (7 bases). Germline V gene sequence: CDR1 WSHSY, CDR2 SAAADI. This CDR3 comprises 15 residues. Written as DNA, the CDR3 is TGTGCCATCAGTGGCCAGGGGGGAATGAACGGTGAGCAGTTCTCC. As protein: CAISGQGGMNGEQFS.

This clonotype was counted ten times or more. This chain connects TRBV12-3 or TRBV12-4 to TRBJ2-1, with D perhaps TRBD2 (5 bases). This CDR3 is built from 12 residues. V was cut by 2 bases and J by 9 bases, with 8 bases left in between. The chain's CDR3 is CASSLSGFEQFF. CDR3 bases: TGTGCCAGCAGTTTAAGCGGATTTGAGCAGTTCTTC.

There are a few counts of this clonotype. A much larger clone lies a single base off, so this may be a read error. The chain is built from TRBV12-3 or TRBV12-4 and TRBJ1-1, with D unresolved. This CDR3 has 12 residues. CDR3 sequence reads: CASSLVYTDAFF. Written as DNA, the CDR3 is TGTGCCAGCAGTTTAGTCTACACTGATGCTTTCTTT.

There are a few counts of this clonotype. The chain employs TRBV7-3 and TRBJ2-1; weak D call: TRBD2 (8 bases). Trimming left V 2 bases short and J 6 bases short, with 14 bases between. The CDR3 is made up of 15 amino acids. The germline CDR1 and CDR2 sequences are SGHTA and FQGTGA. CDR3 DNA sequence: TGTGCCAGCAGCTTATTAGCGGGACAGCTCAATGAGCAGTTCTTC. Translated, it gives CASSLLAGQLNEQFF.

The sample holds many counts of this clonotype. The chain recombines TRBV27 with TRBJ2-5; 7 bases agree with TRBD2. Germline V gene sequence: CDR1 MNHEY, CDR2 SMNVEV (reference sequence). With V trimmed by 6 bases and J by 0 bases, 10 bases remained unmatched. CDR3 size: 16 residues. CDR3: CASSKSGLGDQETQYF. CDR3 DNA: TGTGCCAGCAGCAAGTCCGGACTAGGGGACCAAGAGACCCAGTACTTC.

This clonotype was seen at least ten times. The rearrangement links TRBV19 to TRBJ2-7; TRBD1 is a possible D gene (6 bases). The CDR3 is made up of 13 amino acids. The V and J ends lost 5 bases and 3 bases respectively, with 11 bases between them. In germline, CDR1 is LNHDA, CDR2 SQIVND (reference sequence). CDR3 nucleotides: TGTGCCAGTAGTGAGGGACATTTCTACGAGCAGTACTTC. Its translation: CASSEGHFYEQYF.

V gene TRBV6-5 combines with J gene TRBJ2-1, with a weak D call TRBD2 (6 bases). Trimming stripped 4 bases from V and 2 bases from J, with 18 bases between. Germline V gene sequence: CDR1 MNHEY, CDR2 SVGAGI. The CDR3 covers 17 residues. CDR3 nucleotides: TGTGCCAGCAGTTGGGCCGGGAGTAAGGGCACCTACAATGAGCAGTTCTTC. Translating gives CASSWAGSKGTYNEQFF.

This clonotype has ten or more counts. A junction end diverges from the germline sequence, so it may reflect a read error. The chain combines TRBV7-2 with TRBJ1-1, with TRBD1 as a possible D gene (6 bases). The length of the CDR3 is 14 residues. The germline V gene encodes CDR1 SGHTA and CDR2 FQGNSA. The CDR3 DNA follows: TGCGCCAGCAGAAATCCGGGACACCCGACTGAAGCTTTCTTT. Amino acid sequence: CASRNPGHPTEAFF.

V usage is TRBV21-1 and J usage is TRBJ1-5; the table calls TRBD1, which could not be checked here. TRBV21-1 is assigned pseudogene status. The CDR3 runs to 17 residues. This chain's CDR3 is CASNQRQGIRTTQPQHF. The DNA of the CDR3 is TGTGCCAGCAACCAAAGACAGGGAATCCGAACTACTCAGCCCCAGCATTTT.

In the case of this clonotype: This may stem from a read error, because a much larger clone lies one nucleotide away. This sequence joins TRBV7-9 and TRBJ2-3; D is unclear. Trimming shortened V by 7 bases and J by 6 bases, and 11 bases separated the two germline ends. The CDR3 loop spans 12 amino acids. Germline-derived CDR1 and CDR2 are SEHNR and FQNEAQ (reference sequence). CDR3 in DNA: TGTGCCAGCACCGTGCCCTCCGATACGCAGTATTTT. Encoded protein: CASTVPSDTQYF. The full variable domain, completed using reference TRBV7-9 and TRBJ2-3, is DTGVSQNPRHKITKRGQNVTFRCDPISEHNRLYWYRQTLGQGPEFLTYFQNEAQLEKSRLLSDRFSAERPKGSFSTLEIQRTEQGDSAMYLCASTVPSDTQYFGPGTRLTVL.

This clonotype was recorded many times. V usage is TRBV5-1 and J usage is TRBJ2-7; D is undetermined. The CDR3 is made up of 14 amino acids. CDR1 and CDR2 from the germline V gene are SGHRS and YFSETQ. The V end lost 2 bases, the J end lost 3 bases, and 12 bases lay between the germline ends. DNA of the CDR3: TGCGCCAGCAGCTTTACAGAGAAAGGCTACGAGCAGTACTTC. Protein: CASSFTEKGYEQYF.

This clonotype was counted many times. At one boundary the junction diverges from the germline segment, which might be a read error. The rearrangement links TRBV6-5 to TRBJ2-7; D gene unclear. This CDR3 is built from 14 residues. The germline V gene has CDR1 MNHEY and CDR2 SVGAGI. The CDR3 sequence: CASGYSIGPYEQYF. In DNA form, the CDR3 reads TGTGCCAGCGGTTACTCGATAGGACCCTACGAGCAGTACTTC.

CDR3: CASSYNGNTIYF. The CDR3 DNA is TGTGCCAGCAGTTATAATGGAAACACCATATATTTT. The chain links TRBV6-5 to TRBJ1-3, with no clear D. Deletions cut 3 bases from V and 3 bases from J, with 3 bases between. Looked up from germline, CDR1 is MNHEY and CDR2 is SVGAGI. This CDR3 contains 12 residues.

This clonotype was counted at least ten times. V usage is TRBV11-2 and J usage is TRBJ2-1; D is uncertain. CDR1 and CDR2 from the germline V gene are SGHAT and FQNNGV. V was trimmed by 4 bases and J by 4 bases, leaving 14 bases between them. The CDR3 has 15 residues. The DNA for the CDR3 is TGTGCCAGCAGCTCCCGATTACTACAATACAATGAGCAGTTCTTC. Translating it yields CASSSRLLQYNEQFF.